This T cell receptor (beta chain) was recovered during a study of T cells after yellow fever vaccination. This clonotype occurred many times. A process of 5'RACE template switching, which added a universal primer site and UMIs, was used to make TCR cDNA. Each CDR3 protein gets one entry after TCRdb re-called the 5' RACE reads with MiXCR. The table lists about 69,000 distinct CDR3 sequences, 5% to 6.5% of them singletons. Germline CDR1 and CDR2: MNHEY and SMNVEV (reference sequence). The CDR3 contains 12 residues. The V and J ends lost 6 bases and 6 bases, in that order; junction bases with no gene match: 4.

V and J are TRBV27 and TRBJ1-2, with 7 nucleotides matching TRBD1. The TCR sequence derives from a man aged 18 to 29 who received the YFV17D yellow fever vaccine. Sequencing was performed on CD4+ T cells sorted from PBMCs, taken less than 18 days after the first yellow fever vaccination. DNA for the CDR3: TGTGCCAGCAGCCCCACAGGGGATGGCTACACCTTC. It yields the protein CASSPTGDGYTF.